These 30 T cell receptor beta chains originate from one sample sequenced in a study of blood T cell repertoires in COVID-19. Data came from immunoSEQ multiplex PCR; TCRdb stores just in-frame clones and leaves some out. In the table there are fewer than 40,000 clones, roughly 90% of which are singletons. Source material: peripheral blood. The receptors were gathered from a man between 65 and 80 years old with active COVID-19.

DNA of the CDR3: TGTGCCAGCAGCTCGGGACAGCGAGGGGTCTACGAGCAGTACTTC. This encodes CASSSGQRGVYEQYF. J is TRBJ2-7 and V is TRBV6-2 or TRBV6-3, with TRBD1 matching 7 bases. Germline CDR1 reads MNHEY; CDR2 reads SVGEGT. Trimming took 6 bases from V and 3 from J; bases not matched to a gene: 11. The CDR3 is made up of 15 amino acids.

The chain employs TRBV29-1 and TRBJ2-7, with 8 bases aligning to TRBD1. CDR1 and CDR2 from the germline V gene are SQVTM and ANQGSEA. This CDR3 contains 15 residues. V dropped 1 base and J dropped 1; count of bases not matched to a gene: 6. The CDR3 nucleotides are TGCAGCGTTGAAGGAGCGGACAGGGCGTCCTACGAGCAGTACTTC. It codes for CSVEGADRASYEQYF.

CDR3 region: CASSLARLQETQYF. CDR3 in DNA: TGTGCCAGCAGCTTAGCTAGACTGCAAGAGACCCAGTACTTC. The gene calls are TRBV7-9 and TRBJ2-5; D gene unclear. The V end lost 0 bases, the J end lost 2 bases, and 7 bases lay between the germline ends. Germline CDR1 and CDR2: SEHNR and FQNEAQ (reference sequence). The CDR3 runs 14 residues.

The genes are TRBV7-2 and TRBJ1-2; no firm D call. V was cut by 4 bases and J by 5 bases, with 14 bases left in between. The germline V gene has CDR1 SGHTA and CDR2 FQGNSA. The CDR3 length is 14 residues. CDR3 amino acids: CASSWRNTYYGYTF. In DNA, the CDR3 is TGTGCCAGCAGCTGGAGGAACACTTATTATGGCTACACCTTC.

Only one count was recorded for this clone. V gene TRBV18 combines with J gene TRBJ2-3; D is unclear. V lost 4 bases and J 2 bases, leaving 7 bases between the germline ends. The CDR3 consists of 13 residues. Germline CDR1 KGHSH, CDR2 LQKENI. The CDR3 region has the DNA TGTGCCAGCTCACACGGTACCACAGATACGCAGTATTTT. It translates to CASSHGTTDTQYF.

The chain has TRBV3-1 (or the pseudogene TRBV3-2) and TRBJ1-6; D not resolved. CDR3 length: 12 amino acids. V lost 3 bases and J lost 12, with 9 bases in between. Germline lookup yields CDR1 LGHDT and CDR2 YNNKEL (reference sequence). The CDR3 sequence is CASSHLGEPLHF. CDR3 sequence (DNA): TGTGCCAGCAGCCACCTAGGTGAACCCCTCCACTTT.

The chain uses TRBV3-1 (or the pseudogene TRBV3-2) and TRBJ2-5, with no clear D. The V end lost 6 bases, the J end lost 3 bases, and 14 bases lay between the germline ends. From germline, CDR1 is LGHDT and CDR2 YNNKEL (reference sequence). The CDR3 is 14 amino acids. The chain's CDR3 is CASRSREVKETQYF. The CDR3 bases are TGTGCCAGCAGGAGCCGCGAGGTAAAAGAGACCCAGTACTTC.

J is TRBJ2-2 and V is TRBV30, with TRBD2 matching 7 bases. CDR3 length equals 17 residues. The J segment lost 6 bases and the V segment lost 2 bases, leaving 15 bases of the junction unmatched. Per germline, CDR1 GTSNPN and CDR2 SVGIG (reference sequence). The CDR3: CAWSKERGGKRAGELFF. CDR3 bases: TGTGCCTGGAGTAAGGAGAGGGGAGGGAAAAGGGCCGGGGAGCTGTTTTTT.

This clone was counted once. The junction and the germline gene differ at one end; a read error may be behind it. The J gene is TRBJ1-2, the V gene TRBV7-2; D might be TRBD1 (6 bases). The germline CDR1 and CDR2 sequences are SGHTA and FQGNSA. The CDR3 length is 15 residues. The CDR3 spells CASSLGAGTTYGYTF. The CDR3 region has the DNA TGTGCCAGCAGTTTAGGGGCCGGGACAACCTATGGCTACACCTTC.

This clone was seen only once. The chain employs TRBV6-2 or TRBV6-3 and TRBJ1-6; D is possibly TRBD1 (5 bases). V gave up 2 bases and J gave up 7 bases, with 21 bases separating them. Germline V lookup: CDR1 MNHEY, CDR2 SVGEGT. This CDR3 has 18 residues. For the CDR3, the DNA is TGTGCCAGCAGTTACGACCCTCGGACAAAGGGATGGAATTCACCCCTCCACTTT. Translation: CASSYDPRTKGWNSPLHF.

This sequence joins TRBV5-1 and TRBJ2-5, with a possible D match to TRBD2 (6 bases). The length of the CDR3 is 18 residues. Trimming cost V 0 bases and J 5 bases, with 23 bases left between them. In germline, CDR1 is SGHRS, CDR2 YFSETQ. The CDR3 here is CASSLEGGLGSRRETQYF. The DNA of the CDR3 is TGCGCCAGCAGCTTGGAAGGAGGGCTGGGGTCTCGACGCGAGACCCAGTACTTC.

This CDR3 is CASSGLTRYNSPLHF. The CDR3 nucleotides read TGTGCCAGCAGCGGCTTGACAAGATATAATTCACCCCTCCACTTT. This chain joins TRBV7-2 and TRBJ1-6; D remains ambiguous. Deletions cut 5 bases from V and 4 bases from J, with 12 bases between. The CDR3 is 15 residues long. Germline V CDR1 and CDR2: SGHTA, FQGNSA.

The V and J genes are TRBV5-5 and TRBJ2-3, with 9 bases fitting TRBD2. Germline V gives CDR1 SGHKS, CDR2 YYEKEE (reference sequence). The CDR3 spans 15 residues. Trimming cost V 2 bases and J 4 bases; bases outside gene matches: 5. Written as DNA, the CDR3 is TGTGCCAGCAGCTTAGGTAGCGGGAGTTCAGATACGCAGTATTTT. Encoded protein: CASSLGSGSSDTQYF.

The CDR3 sequence: CASSQASSGRAGETQYF. CDR3 DNA: TGTGCCAGCAGCCAAGCGTCTAGCGGGAGGGCCGGGGAGACCCAGTACTTC. The chain has TRBV4-2 and TRBJ2-5; TRBD2 aligns across 12 bases. Germline CDR1 LGHNA, CDR2 YNFKEQ. V shed 1 base and J 5 bases; nucleotides not matched to a gene: 8. This CDR3 has 17 residues.

V usage is TRBV5-1 and J usage is TRBJ2-5; D is ambiguous. This CDR3 contains 12 residues. Per the germline V gene, CDR1 is SGHRS and CDR2 is YFSETQ. Trimming left V 2 bases short and J 1 base short, with 3 bases between. CDR3 protein: CASSFRQETQYF. CDR3 DNA sequence: TGCGCCAGCAGCTTCCGCCAAGAGACCCAGTACTTC.

V usage is TRBV28 and J usage is TRBJ2-7, with TRBD2 matching 7 bases. The CDR3 is 16 residues long. V was pared by 1 base and J by 0 bases, with 6 bases of the junction left unmatched. Germline CDR1 and CDR2: MDHEN and SYDVKM. CDR3 amino acids: CASSLSGTTSSYEQYF. The CDR3, as DNA: TGTGCCAGCAGTTTATCCGGGACTACGAGCTCCTACGAGCAGTACTTC.

The rearrangement joins TRBV9 to TRBJ2-2; D is possibly TRBD2 (5 bases). Germline V lookup: CDR1 SGDLS, CDR2 YYNGEE. V gave up 0 bases and J gave up 4 bases, with 7 bases separating them. The CDR3 sequence is 14 residues long. CDR3: CASSVGRFTGELFF. The CDR3 DNA reads as TGTGCCAGCAGCGTAGGGAGGTTCACCGGGGAGCTGTTTTTT. Looking up the rest from reference TRBV9 and TRBJ2-2 gives the full variable domain: DSGVTQTPKHLITATGQRVTLRCSPRSGDLSVYWYQQSLDQGLQFLIQYYNGEERAKGNILERFSAQQFPDLHSELNLSSLELGDSALYFCASSVGRFTGELFFGEGSRLTVL.

The chain combines TRBV9 with TRBJ2-3; 7 nucleotides match TRBD2. CDR1 SGDLS and CDR2 YYNGEE come from the germline V gene. Trimming at V came to 3 bases and at J to 3 bases, leaving 10 bases not matched to a gene. This CDR3 has 16 amino acids. CDR3 region: CASSARGSTRTDTQYF. The CDR3, as DNA: TGTGCCAGCAGCGCCCGCGGGAGCACCAGGACAGATACGCAGTATTTT.

The sample holds a few counts of this clone. The chain couples TRBV4-2 to TRBJ1-3, with D hard to call. The V gene lost 6 bases and the J gene lost 0 bases, with 15 bases spanning the gap. The CDR3 runs 16 residues. Germline assignment: CDR1 LGHNA and CDR2 YNFKEQ. CDR3 DNA: TGTGCCAGCAGGCCAAGTGGCACCTCCTCTGGAAACACCATATATTTT. Translated, it gives CASRPSGTSSGNTIYF.

This clone has only one observation. The chain combines TRBV12-3 or TRBV12-4 with TRBJ2-7; 7 positions agree with TRBD2. V lost 6 bases and J lost 2; bases outside the gene matches: 4. The CDR3 runs 13 residues. DNA of the CDR3: TGTGCCAGCAGGCTAGCGGCCGCCTACGAGCAGTACTTC. Amino acids: CASRLAAAYEQYF.

The V call is TRBV6-6, the J call TRBJ1-4; D possibly corresponds to TRBD1 (6 bases). V lost 5 bases, J lost 0 bases, and 10 bases lay in between. This CDR3 is built from 15 residues. CDR1 is MNHNY, CDR2 SVGAGI, per germline (reference sequence). CDR3 residues: CASSGRGTTNEKLFF. The CDR3 coding sequence is TGTGCCAGCAGTGGCAGGGGAACAACTAATGAAAAACTGTTTTTT.

The chain has TRBV24-1 and TRBJ2-3, with D unclear. The length of the CDR3 is 16 residues. V lost 4 bases and J lost 1, with 14 bases in between. Per germline, CDR1 KGHDR and CDR2 SFDVKD. The CDR3 sequence is CATSDPPLAGTDTQYF. The CDR3 DNA follows: TGTGCCACCAGTGACCCTCCGCTTGCGGGCACAGATACGCAGTATTTT.

The CDR3 is CASSLGLRTDTQYF. The DNA of the CDR3 is TGTGCCAGCAGCTTGGGACTAAGGACAGATACGCAGTATTTT. This chain joins TRBV5-4 and TRBJ2-3; TRBD2 might be the D (5 bases). V lost 0 bases and J lost 3, with 8 bases in between. Germline lookup yields CDR1 SGHNT and CDR2 YYREEE (reference sequence). This CDR3 is 14 amino acids long.

The genes are TRBV20-1 and TRBJ2-1; TRBD2 aligns across 8 bases. The CDR3 is 14 residues long. V lost 3 bases and J lost 9; bases outside the gene matches: 10. Germline-derived CDR1 and CDR2 are DFQATT and SNEGSKA (reference sequence). CDR3 residues: CSASVAGLGSEQFF. As DNA, the CDR3 is TGCAGTGCTAGTGTAGCGGGGCTGGGAAGTGAGCAGTTCTTC.

This clone came up once. The chain couples TRBV27 to TRBJ2-7; 8 bases fit TRBD2. The CDR3 has 17 amino acids. Germline V lookup: CDR1 MNHEY, CDR2 SMNVEV (reference sequence). Trimming removed 3 bases from V and 2 bases from J; junction bases left unmatched: 12. CDR3 region: CASSFRSRGGLTYEQYF. The CDR3 DNA reads as TGTGCCAGCAGTTTCCGTAGCCGGGGGGGTCTAACCTACGAGCAGTACTTC.

J is TRBJ2-3 and V is TRBV28; 10 bases align to TRBD1. The CDR3 totals 15 residues. Germline CDR1 MDHEN, CDR2 SYDVKM. The ends lost 5 bases at V and 6 bases at J; junction bases unmatched: 8. CDR3 nucleotides: TGTGCCAGCAGTCGGGACAGGGGCTTAGTTGATACGCAGTATTTT. It yields the protein CASSRDRGLVDTQYF.

V gene TRBV7-4 combines with J gene TRBJ1-3; D remains unclear. CDR1 SGHVT and CDR2 SQSDAQ come from the germline V gene. There are 15 residues in the CDR3. Trimming took off 8 bases at V and 0 bases at J, with 14 bases between the two ends. This chain's CDR3 is CASLDTLASGNTIYF. CDR3 DNA sequence: TGTGCCAGCCTAGATACACTGGCCTCTGGAAACACCATATATTTT. Filled out from reference TRBV7-4 and TRBJ1-3, the complete variable domain reads GAGVSQSPRYKVAKRGRDVALRCDSISGHVTLYWYRQTLGQGSEVLTYSQSDAQRDKSGRPSGRFSAERPERSVSTLKIQRTEQGDSAVYLCASLDTLASGNTIYFGEGSWLTVV.

The chain joins TRBV4-3 to TRBJ2-7; 11 bases are shared with TRBD2. The J segment lost 1 base and the V segment lost 1 base, leaving 0 bases of the junction unmatched. The CDR3 runs 15 residues. CDR1 and CDR2 from the germline V gene are LGHNA and YSLEER. This CDR3 reads CASSQASGGSYEQYF. For the CDR3, the DNA is TGCGCCAGCAGCCAAGCTAGCGGGGGGTCCTACGAGCAGTACTTC.

The genes are TRBV2 and TRBJ1-2; 11 bases fit TRBD1. Germline CDR1 reads SNHLY; CDR2 reads FYNNEI. Trimming removed 6 bases from V and 2 bases from J; junction bases left unmatched: 2. The CDR3 length is 14 residues. Written as DNA, the CDR3 is TGTGCCAGCAGACGGACAGGGGGCAACTATGGCTACACCTTC. Translation: CASRRTGGNYGYTF.

This chain joins TRBV13 and TRBJ2-7, with 11 nucleotides matching TRBD2. V trimming: 3 bases; J trimming: 6 bases; junction bases outside the gene matches: 7. Germline loops: CDR1 PRHDT, CDR2 FYEKMQ (reference sequence). The CDR3 is 15 amino acids. The CDR3 here is CASSFRTSGSGEQYF. The CDR3 bases are TGTGCCAGCAGCTTTCGAACTAGCGGGAGTGGCGAGCAGTACTTC.